The 28 T cell receptor beta chains below come from one sample, sequenced in a study of T-cell memory formation after mild COVID-19. TCRdb re-called the 5' RACE reads with MiXCR, one entry per CDR3 protein. The data contain around 140,000 distinct CDR3 sequences, 6% to 7% of them singletons. The source material was PBMCs or a T cell subset sorted from them (not recorded which). The receptors were gathered from an adult woman who had mild COVID-19 (a few samples of this study predate the infection). Cell type and time point are not known.

V usage is TRBV24-1 and J usage is TRBJ2-1; D remains ambiguous. CDR3 length equals 15 residues. Trimming shortened V by 4 bases and J by 0 bases, and 9 bases separated the two germline ends. Germline CDR1 reads KGHDR; CDR2 reads SFDVKD. CDR3 bases: TGTGCCACCAGTGACTCCGGGTCCTCCTACAATGAGCAGTTCTTC. Translating it yields CATSDSGSSYNEQFF.

At least ten counts were recorded for this clonotype. The chain has TRBV29-1 and TRBJ1-1; 9 nucleotides line up with TRBD1. The V gene's germline CDR1 is SQVTM and CDR2 ANQGSEA. The CDR3 has 13 residues. The V and J ends lost 6 bases and 3 bases, in that order; junction bases with no gene match: 5. CDR3 region: CSVGTGTDTEAFF. The CDR3 DNA is TGCAGCGTGGGGACAGGGACGGACACTGAAGCTTTCTTT.

The rearrangement links TRBV6-6 to TRBJ1-1; D is unresolved. The germline V and J ends were trimmed by 4 bases and 0 bases, with 9 bases remaining between them. The germline V gene encodes CDR1 MNHNY and CDR2 SVGAGI (reference sequence). The CDR3 contains 14 residues. The CDR3: CASSSRTVNTEAFF. As DNA, the CDR3 is TGTGCCAGCAGTTCGAGGACGGTGAACACTGAAGCTTTCTTT.

This clonotype appeared many times. The gene calls are TRBV9 and TRBJ1-4, with 7 bases that match TRBD1. The CDR3 covers 15 residues. Looked up from germline, CDR1 is SGDLS and CDR2 is YYNGEE. The trim removed 0 bases at V and 8 bases at J, leaving 7 bases unmatched. CDR3 in DNA: TGTGCCAGCAGCGTAGGAGACAGGGTCGAGGAAAAACTGTTTTTT. Its translation: CASSVGDRVEEKLFF. Looking up the rest from reference TRBV9 and TRBJ1-4 gives the full variable domain: DSGVTQTPKHLITATGQRVTLRCSPRSGDLSVYWYQQSLDQGLQFLIQYYNGEERAKGNILERFSAQQFPDLHSELNLSSLELGDSALYFCASSVGDRVEEKLFFGSGTQLSVL.

This clonotype appeared many times. The chain carries TRBV5-5 and TRBJ2-7; D may be TRBD1 (5 bases). Deletions cut 0 bases from V and 3 bases from J, with 10 bases between. The germline CDR1 and CDR2 sequences are SGHKS and YYEKEE (reference sequence). The CDR3 sequence is 14 residues long. DNA for the CDR3: TGTGCCAGCAGCTTGGACAGGACATTCTACGAGCAGTACTTC. Its protein is CASSLDRTFYEQYF.

A few counts support this clonotype. The chain links TRBV7-3 to TRBJ2-3; D not resolved. CDR1 SGHTA and CDR2 FQGTGA come from the germline V gene. Trimming removed 4 bases from V and 2 bases from J, with 7 bases in between. The CDR3 runs 13 residues. CDR3 loop: CASSYRVTDTQYF. The CDR3 region has the DNA TGTGCCAGCAGCTACCGGGTCACAGATACGCAGTATTTT.

This clonotype has at least ten counts. The chain employs TRBV6-2 or TRBV6-3 and TRBJ2-7; 10 bases map to TRBD2. The J segment lost 2 bases and the V segment lost 4 bases, leaving 5 bases of the junction unmatched. The CDR3 loop spans 15 amino acids. Per the germline V gene, CDR1 is MNHEY and CDR2 is SVGEGT. CDR3 DNA: TGTGCCAGCAGTTTACTAGCGGGACCTACCTACGAGCAGTACTTC. Translation gives CASSLLAGPTYEQYF.

The sample holds many counts of this clonotype. The chain couples TRBV4-3 to TRBJ2-7, with D uncertain. The V gene's germline CDR1 is LGHNA and CDR2 YSLEER. Trimming stripped 0 bases from V and 3 bases from J, with 12 bases between. The CDR3 is 15 amino acids. The CDR3 bases are TGCGCCAGCAGCCAAGATCCGGTGGCTAGCTACGAGCAGTACTTC. Protein sequence: CASSQDPVASYEQYF.

The sample holds many counts of this clonotype. The chain joins TRBV20-1 to TRBJ1-5, with TRBD1 matching over 7 bases. CDR1 DFQATT and CDR2 SNEGSKA come from the germline V gene (reference sequence). The CDR3 sequence is 16 residues long. With 6 bases clipped from V and 1 base from J, the junction kept 12 bases outside the gene matches. The CDR3 sequence is CSAPSPTGTSNQPQHF. The CDR3, as DNA: TGCAGTGCCCCAAGCCCGACAGGGACGAGCAATCAGCCCCAGCATTTT.

The sample holds many counts of this clonotype. The rearrangement joins TRBV12-3 or TRBV12-4 to TRBJ2-3; 8 nucleotides match TRBD2. V lost 4 bases, J lost 3 bases, and 18 bases stayed unmatched. The CDR3 is 19 residues long. The CDR3 sequence: CASSYRVRLAREETDTQYF. In nucleotides, the CDR3 is TGTGCCAGCAGTTACCGCGTAAGGTTAGCGCGGGAGGAAACAGATACGCAGTATTTT.

This clonotype has only a few counts. This sequence joins TRBV5-1 and TRBJ2-7, with 9 positions matching TRBD1. V dropped 4 bases and J dropped 3; count of bases not matched to a gene: 5. Germline-derived CDR1 and CDR2 are SGHRS and YFSETQ. This CDR3 has 14 residues. Written as DNA, the CDR3 is TGCGCCAGCAGCCAACGGGACAGGGACTACGAGCAGTACTTC. It yields the protein CASSQRDRDYEQYF.

This clonotype was detected once. The CDR3 ends on some other residue instead of the conserved phenylalanine or tryptophan, so this is likely a read error. The DNA is omitted, as the CDR3 cannot be located on it reliably, and the CDR3 follows TCRdb's listing. The chain carries TRBV29-1 and TRBJ1-2; the table's D gene call, TRBD1, was not cross checked with the DNA. 11 amino acids form the CDR3, both terminal residues included. The germline V gene encodes CDR1 SQVTM and CDR2 ANQGSEA. The CDR3 protein is CSVVQGCHGVI.

This clonotype was observed many times. This rearrangement joins TRBV7-6 to TRBJ2-7; no firm D call. The CDR3 is 11 residues long. Deletions cut 1 base from V and 6 bases from J, with 4 bases between. CDR1 and CDR2 from the germline V gene are SGHVS and FNYEAQ. CDR3 amino acids: CASSLDSEQYF. Here the CDR3 DNA reads TGTGCCAGCAGCTTAGACTCCGAGCAGTACTTC.

Many counts were recorded for this clonotype. J is TRBJ2-1 and V is TRBV10-3; 8 bases are shared with TRBD1. Trimming at V came to 10 bases and at J to 7 bases, leaving 9 bases not matched to a gene. This CDR3 is 13 amino acids long. Germline values: CDR1 ENHRY, CDR2 SYGVKD. The CDR3 spells CATGQGLGNEQFF. For the CDR3, the DNA is TGTGCCACCGGACAGGGCCTCGGGAATGAGCAGTTCTTC.

This clonotype was counted between two and nine times. V usage is TRBV12-3 or TRBV12-4 and J usage is TRBJ2-7; 8 bases map to TRBD1. This CDR3 is 14 amino acids long. V lost 1 base to trimming and J lost 5 bases; unmatched junction nucleotides: 4. DNA of the CDR3: TGTGCCAGCAGTTTAGGGACAGGGTTTAACGAGCAGTACTTC. Translated: CASSLGTGFNEQYF.

This clonotype was counted many times. This chain uses TRBV7-2 with TRBJ1-6; TRBD1 matches at 9 bases. Trimming took 0 bases from V and 8 from J; bases not matched to a gene: 5. The CDR3 totals 16 residues. Germline-derived CDR1 and CDR2 are SGHTA and FQGNSA. CDR3 sequence (DNA): TGTGCCAGCAGCTTAGCCGGGACAGGGAATCATTCACCCCTCCACTTT. It codes for CASSLAGTGNHSPLHF.

This clonotype was detected ten times or more. DNA for the CDR3: TGTGCCAGCAGCTTAACCTGGGGACAGCTCACCGGGGAGCTGTTTTTT. Translated, it gives CASSLTWGQLTGELFF. This chain joins TRBV7-4 and TRBJ2-2; 7 nucleotides line up with TRBD1. V gave up 2 bases and J gave up 4 bases; unmatched junction bases: 7. In germline, CDR1 is SGHVT, CDR2 SQSDAQ. The CDR3 runs to 16 residues.

This clonotype turned up a few times. At one boundary the junction diverges from the germline segment, which might be a read error. The chain recombines TRBV18 with TRBJ2-1, with D unresolved. Germline V gene data show CDR1 as KGHSH and CDR2 as LQKENI. The CDR3 sequence is 15 residues long. Here the CDR3 DNA reads TGTGCCAGCTCACCCCAAGCGAGCTCCTACAATGAGCATTTCTTC. It yields the protein CASSPQASSYNEHFF.

This clonotype occurred a few times. The chain carries TRBV14 and TRBJ2-1, with D uncertain. V lost 5 bases and J 8 bases, leaving 7 bases between the germline ends. The CDR3 runs to 11 residues. The germline V gene encodes CDR1 SGHDN and CDR2 FVKESK. CDR3 bases: TGTGCCAGCAGCACTCTGGATGAGCAGTTCTTC. Amino acids: CASSTLDEQFF.

This clonotype was observed many times. The chain joins TRBV12-3 or TRBV12-4 to TRBJ2-3; either TRBD1 or TRBD2 may fit D (6 bases each). This CDR3 comprises 15 residues. Trimming removed 6 bases from V and 5 bases from J, with 18 bases in between. CDR3 in DNA: TGTGCCAGCAGCCCTCTCGGGGGCCGGGAAGATACGCAGTATTTT. Translating it yields CASSPLGGREDTQYF.

This clonotype came up many times. The chain links TRBV12-3 or TRBV12-4 to TRBJ2-1; 9 bases line up with TRBD1. The CDR3 has 13 residues. The V segment lost 4 bases and the J segment 13 bases; nucleotides outside the gene matches: 8. The CDR3 reads CASSSSGQGLQFF. The CDR3 coding sequence is TGTGCCAGCAGTTCATCAGGACAGGGGCTTCAGTTCTTC.

The rearrangement uses TRBV3-1 and TRBJ2-3; D might be TRBD2 (6 bases). Germline loops: CDR1 LGHDT, CDR2 YNNKEL (reference sequence). The V end lost 0 bases, the J end lost 11 bases, and 15 bases lay between the germline ends. CDR3 size: 14 residues. The CDR3 here is CASSQDAVAGMQYF. The CDR3 DNA is TGTGCCAGCAGCCAAGATGCGGTTGCGGGAATGCAGTATTTT.

This clonotype was seen repeatedly, ten times or more. This chain links TRBV5-1 with TRBJ2-5; D may correspond to TRBD1 or TRBD2 (5 bases each). CDR1 and CDR2 (germline): SGHRS, YFSETQ. This CDR3 has 12 amino acids. Trimming cost V 7 bases and J 4 bases, with 11 bases left between them. CDR3 bases: TGCGCCAGCTATCGTGGGGGAGAGACCCAGTACTTC. Translated: CASYRGGETQYF.

This clonotype was seen repeatedly, ten times or more. This chain uses TRBV2 with TRBJ2-2, with 12 bases fitting TRBD1. Unmatched junction bases numbered 6, after V lost 6 bases and J lost 1 base. This CDR3 contains 17 residues. The germline V gene encodes CDR1 SNHLY and CDR2 FYNNEI. The CDR3 region is CASSRDRGLLNTGELFF. The CDR3 DNA reads as TGTGCCAGCAGCCGGGACAGGGGGCTTTTGAACACCGGGGAGCTGTTTTTT.

In this sample, this clonotype turned up a few times. The chain is built from TRBV5-6 and TRBJ1-1; D might be TRBD1 (6 bases). CDR3 length: 16 residues. V was trimmed by 1 base and J by 5 bases, leaving 18 bases between them. The germline gives CDR1 SGHDT, CDR2 YYEEEE. The CDR3, as DNA: TGTGCCAGCAGCTTGAGGGTGACAGGAAGGGGGACTGAAGCTTTCTTT. Translation gives CASSLRVTGRGTEAFF.

The chain combines TRBV4-1 with TRBJ2-1; 11 bases fit TRBD2. Germline CDR1 MGHRA, CDR2 YSYEKL. V was clipped by 3 bases and J by 9 bases; unmatched bases: 13. The CDR3 spans 17 residues. CDR3 sequence reads: CASSQPGASGRLGEQFF. The CDR3 DNA reads as TGCGCCAGCAGCCAGCCTGGCGCTAGCGGGAGGTTAGGTGAGCAGTTCTTC.

The chain employs TRBV12-3 or TRBV12-4 and TRBJ2-2; weak D call: TRBD2 (6 bases). This CDR3 contains 14 residues. Trimming removed 5 bases from V and 1 base from J, with 8 bases in between. The CDR3 sequence: CASSRGLNTGELFF. The CDR3 DNA sequence: TGTGCCAGCAGTCGGGGACTGAACACCGGGGAGCTGTTTTTT.

This clonotype came up a few times. V gene TRBV18 combines with J gene TRBJ2-5; D remains unclear. The germline V gene has CDR1 KGHSH and CDR2 LQKENI. The ends were cut back, 0 bases at V and 0 bases at J, with 8 bases in the middle. The CDR3 extends over 15 amino acids. CDR3 protein: CASSPPQSYQETQYF. In DNA, the CDR3 is TGTGCCAGCTCACCACCTCAGTCGTACCAAGAGACCCAGTACTTC.